These T cell receptor beta chains were read from a single sample in a study of blood T cell repertoires in COVID-19. Clones were read by immunoSEQ multiplex PCR, and TCRdb kept only the in-frame ones, dropping some. This sample has 75,000 to 80,000 clones, with around 91% found just once. The sequenced sample was peripheral blood. The origin of the receptors is a human donor in a cohort sampled during active COVID-19. Both conserved end residues are part of each CDR3. The D gene is left open where the match is weak. Clone size, where shown, is once, few, many, or a class for clones that have expanded.

>NA|NA|TRBJ1-3|TRBV10-3
CAISERGSAGNTIYF
TGTGCCATCAGTGAAAGGGGTTCGGCTGGAAACACCATATATTTT
>NA|NA|TRBJ2-2|TRBV7-2
CASSLGQLTGELFF
TGTGCCAGCAGCTTAGGACAGCTCACCGGGGAGCTGTTTTTT
>NA|NA|TRBJ1-1|TRBV5-1
CASSLARWGPNTEAFF
TGCGCCAGCAGCTTGGCCCGATGGGGCCCGAACACTGAAGCTTTCTTT
>NA|NA|TRBJ2-7|TRBV7-2
CASSLNFYEQYF
TGTGCCAGCAGCTTAAACTTCTACGAGCAGTACTTC
>NA|TRBD1|TRBJ1-2|TRBV27
CASSLSGQGDYGYTF
TGTGCCAGCAGTTTATCTGGGCAGGGGGACTATGGCTACACCTTC
>NA|NA|TRBJ2-7|TRBV2
CASRGAGDYEQYF
TGTGCCAGCAGGGGGGCGGGGGACTACGAGCAGTACTTC
>once|NA|TRBJ2-1|TRBV6-2/TRBV6-3
CASSYYGGATSNEQFF
TGTGCCAGCAGTTACTATGGGGGGGCCACTTCCAATGAGCAGTTCTTC
>NA|NA|TRBJ2-3|TRBV19
CASSISGGRGTDTQYF
TGTGCCAGTAGTATTTCCGGGGGGCGGGGCACAGATACGCAGTATTTT
>NA|TRBD2|TRBJ2-1|TRBV4-3
CASSPGTSASSYNEQFF
TGCGCCAGCAGCCCCGGGACTAGCGCGAGCTCCTACAATGAGCAGTTCTTC
>NA|TRBD1|TRBJ2-1|TRBV18
CASSRDRVGEQFF
TGTGCCAGCTCACGCGACAGGGTTGGCGAGCAGTTCTTC
>NA|TRBD1|TRBJ2-7|TRBV19
CASSRFGPGQTTYEQYF
TGTGCCAGTTCCAGATTCGGTCCGGGACAGACGACCTACGAGCAGTACTTC
>NA|NA|TRBJ2-1|TRBV5-1
CASSLAQAGSYNEQFF
TGCGCCAGCAGCTTGGCGCAGGCGGGGTCCTACAATGAGCAGTTCTTC
>NA|TRBD2|TRBJ2-7|TRBV19
CASSPGTSGAHQYF
TGTGCCAGTAGTCCCGGGACTAGCGGGGCCCACCAGTACTTC
>NA|NA|TRBJ2-1|TRBV6-5
CASSYGQLNEQFF
TGTGCCAGCAGTTACGGGCAGCTTAATGAGCAGTTCTTC
>NA|NA|TRBJ1-2|TRBV5-6
CASSPADRSNYGYTF
TGTGCCAGCAGCCCAGCAGACAGATCTAACTATGGCTACACCTTC
>NA|TRBD1|TRBJ2-5|TRBV2
CASSVRTGSSETQYF
TGTGCCAGCAGTGTAAGGACAGGGTCGTCGGAGACCCAGTACTTC
>NA|NA|TRBJ2-3|TRBV2
CASSASDTQYF
TGTGCCAGCAGTGCCTCGGATACGCAGTATTTT
>NA|NA|TRBJ1-4|TRBV29-1
CSVRTGGIEKLFF
TGCAGCGTTAGGACGGGAGGTATTGAAAAACTGTTTTTT
>NA|NA|TRBJ2-1|TRBV5-4
CASSLSTGPYNEQFF
TGTGCCAGCAGCTTGAGTACAGGGCCCTACAATGAGCAGTTCTTC
>NA|TRBD1|TRBJ1-5|TRBV11-2
CASSLDPGGTINQPQHF
TGTGCCAGCAGCTTAGACCCAGGGGGAACCATCAATCAGCCCCAGCATTTT
>NA|TRBD2|TRBJ2-7|TRBV6-1
CASSEQTSGSSYEQYF
TGTGCCAGCAGTGAGCAGACTAGCGGGTCATCCTACGAGCAGTACTTC
>NA|TRBD1|TRBJ1-3|TRBV12-5
CASGDGQGFSGNTIYF
TGTGCTAGTGGTGACGGACAGGGGTTCTCTGGAAACACCATATATTTT
>NA|TRBD2|TRBJ2-7|TRBV6-5
CALGGGAPMYEQYF
TGTGCCCTAGGCGGGGGGGCTCCCATGTACGAGCAGTACTTC
>NA|NA|TRBJ2-7|TRBV11-2
CASSSTMTYEQYF
TGTGCCAGCAGCTCGACTATGACCTACGAGCAGTACTTC
>NA|NA|TRBJ1-2|TRBV19
CASSIDRVSYGYTF
TGTGCCAGTAGTATAGATCGGGTCAGCTATGGCTACACCTTC
>NA|NA|TRBJ1-1|TRBV7-2
CASSLGIQGVAFF
TGTGCCAGCAGCTTAGGGATCCAGGGCGTAGCTTTCTTT
>NA|NA|TRBJ1-4|TRBV4-2
CASSQSTRQGGEKLFF
TGTGCCAGCAGCCAGAGCACCCGACAAGGAGGGGAAAAACTGTTTTTT
>NA|TRBD1|TRBJ2-2|TRBV5-1
CASSPPGQANTGELFF
TGCGCCAGCAGCCCCCCGGGACAGGCGAACACCGGGGAGCTGTTTTTT
>NA|NA|TRBJ2-3|TRBV30
CAWASSWGGNTQYF
TGTGCCTGGGCATCTAGTTGGGGGGGCAATACGCAGTATTTT
>NA|TRBD1|TRBJ1-2|TRBV6-5
CASSYSRAGGEGGYTF
TGTGCCAGCAGTTACTCGAGAGCAGGGGGCGAAGGCGGCTACACCTTC
>NA|TRBD2|TRBJ2-1|TRBV6-6
CASSHGGAYNEQFF
TGTGCCAGCAGCCACGGGGGGGCCTACAATGAGCAGTTCTTC
>NA|TRBD2|TRBJ2-1|TRBV7-3
CASSPGVAGGREQFF
TGTGCCAGCAGCCCAGGGGTAGCGGGGGGGCGTGAGCAGTTCTTC
>NA|TRBD2|TRBJ2-3|TRBV5-4
CASSLPDSRLAGGYTDTQYF
TGTGCCAGCAGCTTACCAGACTCTAGGCTAGCGGGGGGTTACACAGATACGCAGTATTTT
>NA|TRBD2|TRBJ2-3|TRBV5-1
CASSWTSGDTQYF
TGCGCCAGCAGCTGGACTAGCGGGGATACGCAGTATTTT
>NA|TRBD2|TRBJ2-3|TRBV27
CASSRVIGGGSTDTQYF
TGTGCCAGCAGTAGGGTCATAGGCGGGGGGTCCACAGATACGCAGTATTTT
>few|TRBD1|TRBJ1-2|TRBV5-4
CASSFSQTGVYGYTF
TGTGCCAGCAGCTTCTCACAGACAGGGGTCTATGGCTACACCTTC
>NA|NA|TRBJ1-2|TRBV6-5
CASSYSGQGNYGYTF
TGTGCCAGCAGTTACTCTGGGCAGGGCAACTATGGCTACACCTTC
>NA|TRBD1|TRBJ2-1|TRBV3-1/TRBV3-2
CASSPVPGQGTPNNEQFF
TGTGCCAGCAGCCCTGTCCCGGGACAGGGGACACCTAACAATGAGCAGTTCTTC
>NA|TRBD1|TRBJ2-7|TRBV7-9
CASSWGQGMIYEQYF
TGTGCCAGCAGCTGGGGACAGGGGATGATTTACGAGCAGTACTTC
>NA|TRBD1|TRBJ1-1|TRBV20-1
CAGTANTEAFF
TGCGCCGGGACAGCCAACACTGAAGCTTTCTTT
>NA|NA|TRBJ1-3|TRBV6-5
CAISVGIPGNTIYF
TGTGCCATCTCGGTCGGGATTCCTGGAAACACCATATATTTT
>NA|TRBD2|TRBJ2-5|TRBV30
CAWSVGGGQETQYF
TGTGCCTGGAGTGTTGGGGGGGGCCAAGAGACCCAGTACTTC
>NA|NA|TRBJ2-2|TRBV18
CASSPSDRPGELFF
TGTGCCAGCTCACCATCTGACAGACCCGGGGAGCTGTTTTTT
>NA|NA|TRBJ1-2|TRBV12-3/TRBV12-4
CASTPASGYGYTF
TGTGCCAGCACCCCCGCAAGCGGCTATGGCTACACCTTC
>NA|NA|TRBJ2-7|TRBV7-2
CASSLGGGGLIYEQYF
TGTGCCAGCAGCTTAGGAGGGGGGGGGCTCATCTACGAGCAGTACTTC
>NA|TRBD1|TRBJ1-2|TRBV10-3
CAIGGTGRGYGYTF
TGTGCCATCGGGGGGACAGGGAGGGGCTATGGCTACACCTTC
>NA|TRBD1|TRBJ2-3|TRBV7-9
CASSPAGQGARDTQYF
TGTGCCAGCAGCCCCGCCGGACAGGGGGCACGAGATACGCAGTATTTT
>few|TRBD1|TRBJ2-7|TRBV4-1
CASSQSGTGAYEQYF
TGCGCCAGCAGCCAGTCCGGGACAGGCGCCTACGAGCAGTACTTC